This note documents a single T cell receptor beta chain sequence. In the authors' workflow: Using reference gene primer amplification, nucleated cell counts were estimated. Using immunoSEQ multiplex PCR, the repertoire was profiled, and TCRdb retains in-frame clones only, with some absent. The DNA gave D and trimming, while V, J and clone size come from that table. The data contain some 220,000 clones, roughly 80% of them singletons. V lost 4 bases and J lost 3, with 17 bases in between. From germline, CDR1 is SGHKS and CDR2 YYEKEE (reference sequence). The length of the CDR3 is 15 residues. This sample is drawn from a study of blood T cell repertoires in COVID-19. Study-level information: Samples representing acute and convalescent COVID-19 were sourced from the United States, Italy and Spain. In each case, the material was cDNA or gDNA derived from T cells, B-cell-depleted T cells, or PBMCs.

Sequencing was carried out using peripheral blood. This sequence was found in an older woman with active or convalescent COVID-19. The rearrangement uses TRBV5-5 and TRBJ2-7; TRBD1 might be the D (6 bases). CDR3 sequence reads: CASSPTPNRDYEQYF. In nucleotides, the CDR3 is TGTGCCAGCAGCCCTACCCCAAACAGGGACTACGAGCAGTACTTC.